A single sample is the source of the 9 T cell receptor beta chains below, sequenced in a study of blood T cells in healthy people across ages. Together with a sample-barcoded 5' primer, a J-beta primer mix was included in a second PCR lasting roughly 6 to 12 cycles. TCRdb re-analysed the 5' RACE reads in MiXCR, keeping a single row per CDR3 protein. In the table there are about 560,000 distinct CDR3 sequences, about 28% of which are singletons. The same data also contributed to another study, on T cells of mothers and their children.

The sequencing input was blood. These receptors were obtained from a boy younger than 10 in good health.

This clonotype was seen repeatedly, ten times or more. The chain links TRBV27 to TRBJ2-5; D not certain. TRBJ2-7 matches the DNA end more closely, so the J call is doubtful. This CDR3 has 12 residues. Looked up from germline, CDR1 is MNHEY and CDR2 is SMNVEV (reference sequence). In nucleotides, the CDR3 is TGTGCCAGCAGTTTAAAGGGCCACGAGCAGTACTTC. Its protein is CASSLKGHEQYF.

This chain connects TRBV7-3 to TRBJ2-7, with a tentative D call TRBD2 (6 bases). Deletions cut 5 bases from V and 6 bases from J, with 17 bases between. Germline assignment: CDR1 SGHTA and CDR2 FQGTGA. This CDR3 contains 14 residues. The chain's CDR3 is CASSRGREPSEQYF. The CDR3 nucleotides read TGTGCCAGCAGCCGCGGACGGGAGCCCTCCGAGCAGTACTTC.

In its sample, this clonotype was seen a few times. The chain has TRBV20-1 and TRBJ2-5; the match to TRBD2 covers 8 bases. The end of the DNA aligns better with TRBJ2-1, so the J call may be wrong. The length of the CDR3 is 14 residues. CDR1 is DFQATT and CDR2 is SNEGSKA in the germline V gene (reference sequence). As DNA, the CDR3 is TGCAGTGCTAGACAAGCGGGAGTAGACAATGAGCAGTTCTTC. Protein product: CSARQAGVDNEQFF.

The J gene is TRBJ2-5, the V gene TRBV6-6; 7 positions match TRBD1. The J call is doubtful: the DNA matches TRBJ2-7 better. This CDR3 has 14 residues. Per the germline V gene, CDR1 is MNHNY and CDR2 is SVGAGI (reference sequence). The CDR3 DNA follows: TGTGCCAGCAGTAACTACGGGACAGCCTACGAGCAGTACTTC. Translating it yields CASSNYGTAYEQYF.

The rearrangement joins TRBV20-1 to TRBJ1-2, with TRBD1 matching over 8 bases. Germline lookup yields CDR1 DFQATT and CDR2 SNEGSKA (reference sequence). Germline trimming cut 0 bases from V and 4 bases from J; bases unmatched to any gene: 10. The CDR3 consists of 16 residues. This CDR3 is CSARDAGQGLGYGYTF. For the CDR3, the DNA is TGCAGTGCTAGAGATGCCGGACAGGGTTTGGGCTATGGCTACACCTTC.

The rearrangement joins TRBV20-1 to TRBJ1-6; a weak D match, TRBD1 (5 bases). Deletions cut 6 bases from V and 4 bases from J, with 13 bases between. Germline V gene sequence: CDR1 DFQATT, CDR2 SNEGSKA (reference sequence). This CDR3 is 14 amino acids long. CDR3: CSARGTDYNSPLHF. The DNA for the CDR3 is TGCAGTGCCCGAGGGACGGATTATAATTCACCCCTCCACTTT.

The chain combines TRBV7-3 with TRBJ2-1, with D perhaps being TRBD1 or TRBD2 (5 bases each). Germline V gene sequence: CDR1 SGHTA, CDR2 FQGTGA. Trimming removed 5 bases from V and 0 bases from J, with 14 bases in between. This CDR3 has 16 residues. CDR3 sequence reads: CASSAKGPSSYNEQFF. In DNA, the CDR3 is TGTGCCAGCAGCGCCAAGGGACCCAGCTCCTACAATGAGCAGTTCTTC.

The chain employs TRBV21-1 and TRBJ2-4. TRBV21-1 is a documented pseudogene. The CDR3 is 15 amino acids. This chain's CDR3 is CASQQQCLAKNIQYF. The CDR3 DNA follows: TGTGCCAGCCAGCAACAGTGCTTAGCCAAAAACATTCAGTACTTC.

This sequence joins TRBV7-9 and TRBJ2-5; TRBD2 matches 10 bases. V trimming: 5 bases; J trimming: 4 bases; junction bases outside the gene matches: 7. Per germline, CDR1 SEHNR and CDR2 FQNEAQ (reference sequence). The CDR3 covers 15 residues. The CDR3 sequence is CASSRGLAMRETQYF. The DNA of the CDR3 is TGTGCCAGCAGCAGGGGACTAGCGATGAGAGAGACCCAGTACTTC. Complete variable domain (other parts from reference TRBV7-9 and TRBJ2-5): DTGVSQNPRHKITKRGQNVTFRCDPISEHNRLYWYRQTLGQGPEFLTYFQNEAQLEKSRLLSDRFSAERPKGSFSTLEIQRTEQGDSAMYLCASSRGLAMRETQYFGPGTRLLVL.